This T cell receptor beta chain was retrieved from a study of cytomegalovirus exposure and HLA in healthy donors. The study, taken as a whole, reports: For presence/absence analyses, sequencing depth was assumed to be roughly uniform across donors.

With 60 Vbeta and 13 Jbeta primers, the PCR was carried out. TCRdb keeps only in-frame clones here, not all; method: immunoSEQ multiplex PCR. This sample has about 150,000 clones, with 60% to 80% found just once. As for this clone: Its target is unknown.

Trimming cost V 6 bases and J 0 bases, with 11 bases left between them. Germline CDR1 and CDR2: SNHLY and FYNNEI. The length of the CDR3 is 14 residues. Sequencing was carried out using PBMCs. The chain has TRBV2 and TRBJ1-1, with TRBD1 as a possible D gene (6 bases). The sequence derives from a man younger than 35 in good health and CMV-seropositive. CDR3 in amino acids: CASSLTGMNTEAFF. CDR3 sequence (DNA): TGTGCCAGCAGCCTTACAGGGATGAACACTGAAGCTTTCTTT. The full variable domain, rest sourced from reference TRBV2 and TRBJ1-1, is EPEVTQTPSHQVTQMGQEVILRCVPISNHLYFYWYRQILGQKVEFLVSFYNNEISEKSEIFDDQFSVERPDGSNFTLKIRSTKLEDSAMYFCASSLTGMNTEAFFGQGTRLTVV.